The 10 T cell receptor beta chains given below trace back to one sample, sequenced in a study of identical twins' blood T cells. TCRdb fed the 5' RACE reads into MiXCR, producing one record per CDR3 protein. The table lists 350,000 to 450,000 distinct CDR3 sequences, about 28% of them singletons. Material for sequencing was PBMCs. The receptors derive from a woman aged 18 to 55 in good health.

This clonotype has ten or more counts. The gene calls are TRBV6-5 and TRBJ2-4; D is possibly TRBD1 or TRBD2 (5 bases each). The CDR3 length is 14 residues. Germline values: CDR1 MNHEY, CDR2 SVGAGI. Trimming left V 2 bases short and J 2 bases short, with 7 bases between. CDR3 nucleotide sequence: TGTGCCAGCAGTTACGGGGGAACCAAAAACATTCAGTACTTC. As protein: CASSYGGTKNIQYF.

This chain uses TRBV5-1 with TRBJ2-1; the D is unclear. This CDR3 comprises 14 residues. From germline, CDR1 is SGHRS and CDR2 YFSETQ. The V and J ends lost 7 bases and 0 bases respectively, with 11 bases between them. The CDR3 DNA sequence: TGCGCCAGCGTCCCAGGTAGCTCCTACAATGAGCAGTTCTTC. Residues: CASVPGSSYNEQFF.

The sample holds a few counts of this clonotype. The chain is built from TRBV7-9 and TRBJ2-4, with a weak D call TRBD2 (6 bases). The germline V and J ends were trimmed by 2 bases and 8 bases, with 10 bases remaining between them. CDR1 and CDR2 from the germline V gene are SEHNR and FQNEAQ (reference sequence). The CDR3 contains 13 residues. CDR3 region: CASSLYGSDIQYF. The CDR3 DNA sequence: TGTGCCAGCAGCTTATACGGGAGTGACATTCAGTACTTC.

The chain recombines TRBV11-3 with TRBJ1-2; tentative D call: TRBD1 (5 bases). The CDR3 runs to 14 residues. V dropped 3 bases and J dropped 4 bases, with 12 bases sitting between them. Germline V gene lookup returns CDR1 SGHNT and CDR2 YENEEA. The CDR3 bases are TGTGCCAGCAGCTTCCGGGACGGCGCCTATGGCTACACCTTC. Its translation: CASSFRDGAYGYTF.

This clonotype was counted many times. V is TRBV19 and J is TRBJ1-1, with a weak D call TRBD1 (5 bases). Germline loops: CDR1 LNHDA, CDR2 SQIVND (reference sequence). V gave up 7 bases and J gave up 2 bases, with 11 bases separating them. The CDR3 is 13 residues long. The CDR3 protein is CASNWGVNTEAFF. CDR3 sequence (DNA): TGTGCCAGTAATTGGGGCGTTAACACTGAAGCTTTCTTT.

The rearrangement joins TRBV20-1 to TRBJ1-2; perhaps TRBD1 as D (6 bases). The CDR3 has 15 amino acids. Germline V gives CDR1 DFQATT, CDR2 SNEGSKA (reference sequence). Between the trimmed V and J ends, which lost 3 bases and 6 bases, there was a span of 20 bases. Written as DNA, the CDR3 is TGCAGTGCTAGGCGACTTACAGGGTTGATCGATGGCTACACCTTC. Amino acids: CSARRLTGLIDGYTF.

This clonotype occurred a few times. This chain joins TRBV12-3 or TRBV12-4 and TRBJ2-2, with D perhaps TRBD2 (6 bases). The CDR3 extends over 13 amino acids. The V end was cut by 7 bases, the J end by 8 bases, with 14 bases between. This CDR3 reads CASIRESLGELFF. CDR3 nucleotide sequence: TGTGCCAGCATCCGGGAGTCGTTGGGGGAGCTGTTTTTT.

With regard to this clonotype: A single base separates this from a much larger clone, so it may be a read error. The gene calls are TRBV2 and TRBJ1-3, with D perhaps matching TRBD1 (5 bases). CDR1 is SNHLY and CDR2 is FYNNEI in the germline V gene. The CDR3 loop spans 13 amino acids. Trimming shortened V by 11 bases and J by 1 base, and 12 bases separated the two germline ends. As DNA, the CDR3 is TGTGCCGGCCAGGGCACTTCTGGAAACACCATATATTTT. Amino acids: CAGQGTSGNTIYF.

The rearrangement joins TRBV5-1 to TRBJ1-1; possibly TRBD1 for D (5 bases). The CDR3 loop spans 15 amino acids. V lost 0 bases to trimming and J lost 3 bases, with 12 bases between them. CDR1 and CDR2 from the germline V gene are SGHRS and YFSETQ. The CDR3 is CASSLGRAGYTEAFF. The CDR3 DNA reads TGCGCCAGCAGCTTGGGTCGGGCAGGGTACACTGAAGCTTTCTTT.

Worth noting for this clonotype: Germline is not matched at one junction end, which may reflect a read error. This CDR3 is CASSFDSAYDYTF. The DNA of the CDR3 is TGCGCCAGCAGCTTTGACAGCGCCTATGACTACACCTTC. V gene TRBV5-1 combines with J gene TRBJ1-2; D perhaps matches TRBD1 (5 bases). The CDR3 has 13 residues. CDR1 is SGHRS, CDR2 YFSETQ, per germline.